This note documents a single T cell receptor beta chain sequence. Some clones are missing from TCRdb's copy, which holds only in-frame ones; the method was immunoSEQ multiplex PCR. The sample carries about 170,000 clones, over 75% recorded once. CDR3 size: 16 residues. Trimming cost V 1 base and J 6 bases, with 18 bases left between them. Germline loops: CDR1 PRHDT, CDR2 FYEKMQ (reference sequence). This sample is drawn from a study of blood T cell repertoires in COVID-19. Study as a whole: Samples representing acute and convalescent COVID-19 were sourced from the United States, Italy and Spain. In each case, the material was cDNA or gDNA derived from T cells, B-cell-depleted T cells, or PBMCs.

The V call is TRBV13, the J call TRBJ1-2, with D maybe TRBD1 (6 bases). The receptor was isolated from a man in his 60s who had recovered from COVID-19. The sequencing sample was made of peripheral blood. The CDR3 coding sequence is TGTGCCAGCAGCTTAGCCTTAGGGGCCAGGGGACATGGCTACACCTTC. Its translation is CASSLALGARGHGYTF.